This entry concerns a single T cell receptor (beta chain). This sample is drawn from a study of blood T cell repertoires in COVID-19. Looking at the study overall: From T cells, B-cell-depleted T cells, or PBMCs came the material, which was cDNA or gDNA.

Authors' methods: Estimation of nucleated cell counts relied on the amplification of reference gene primers. Clones were read by immunoSEQ multiplex PCR, and TCRdb kept only the in-frame ones, dropping some. That table supplies the V and J calls and clone size; D and trimming were determined from the DNA. The repertoire holds some 210,000 clones, roughly 89% seen once, with around 6.5% in the top ten. Germline V gene lookup returns CDR1 MNHEY and CDR2 SMNVEV (reference sequence). The CDR3 length is 15 residues. V lost 4 bases to trimming and J lost 4 bases; unmatched junction nucleotides: 5. This clonotype was sampled from a man in his 60s who had recovered from COVID-19. The sequencing input was peripheral blood. V is TRBV27 and J is TRBJ2-2; 8 bases fit TRBD1. CDR3 nucleotides: TGTGCCAGCAGTTCGGACAGGGTTGCCACCGGGGAGCTGTTTTTT. Protein: CASSSDRVATGELFF.